The 23 T cell receptor beta chains below all came from one sample that was sequenced in a study of cytomegalovirus exposure and HLA in healthy donors. The PCR ran on 60 Vbeta and 13 Jbeta primers. Some clones are missing from TCRdb's copy, which holds only in-frame ones; the method was immunoSEQ multiplex PCR. The table shows around 71,000 clones, with roughly 64% occurring only once. Input material: PBMCs. These receptors came from a man aged 30 to 45 in good health and CMV-seropositive.

This clone has more than one count but fewer than ten. This chain connects TRBV19 to TRBJ1-2, with TRBD1 matching 8 bases. The CDR3 extends over 14 amino acids. Germline CDR1 is LNHDA and CDR2 is SQIVND (reference sequence). After removal of 8 bases from V and 8 bases from J, the junction contained 13 bases not matched to a gene. DNA of the CDR3: TGTGCCAGTGGGGTTCGGACAGGGAGTAAAGGCTACACCTTC. Encoded protein: CASGVRTGSKGYTF.

V gene TRBV5-4 combines with J gene TRBJ2-7, with TRBD2 matching over 7 bases. The ends lost 0 bases at V and 2 bases at J; junction bases unmatched: 8. This CDR3 comprises 16 residues. The V gene's germline CDR1 is SGHNT and CDR2 YYREEE (reference sequence). The CDR3 region is CASSLGLLGGTYEQYF. In DNA form, the CDR3 reads TGTGCCAGCAGCTTGGGCCTTTTGGGGGGGACCTACGAGCAGTACTTC.

The chain is built from TRBV19 and TRBJ2-1; 9 nucleotides line up with TRBD2. The J segment lost 7 bases and the V segment lost 3 bases, leaving 10 bases of the junction unmatched. The CDR3 loop spans 16 amino acids. CDR1 and CDR2 (germline): LNHDA, SQIVND (reference sequence). In DNA form, the CDR3 reads TGTGCCAGTAGTATCCTAGCGGGAAAGGGGTTTAATGAGCAGTTCTTC. This encodes CASSILAGKGFNEQFF.

J is TRBJ1-2 and V is TRBV7-9, with D possibly matching TRBD1 (5 bases). The CDR3 loop spans 13 amino acids. Trimming cost V 6 bases and J 3 bases, with 11 bases left between them. Germline V gene data show CDR1 as SEHNR and CDR2 as FQNEAQ (reference sequence). The CDR3 DNA follows: TGTGCCAGCAGGCAGGGCAAGGACTATGGCTACACCTTC. Amino acid sequence: CASRQGKDYGYTF.

V and J are TRBV5-4 and TRBJ2-3; the match to TRBD2 covers 8 bases. Trimming removed 4 bases from V and 1 base from J; junction bases left unmatched: 8. The CDR3 contains 16 residues. Germline CDR1 SGHNT, CDR2 YYREEE (reference sequence). The CDR3 nucleotides are TGTGCCAGCAGCCAAGATTTCGGGGGGGGCACAGATACGCAGTATTTT. Translation: CASSQDFGGGTDTQYF.

The V and J genes are TRBV10-2 and TRBJ2-5; 8 positions agree with TRBD1. CDR3 length equals 15 residues. Germline V gives CDR1 WSHSY, CDR2 SAAADI. J lost 5 bases, V lost 5 bases, and 10 bases had no gene match. CDR3 bases: TGCGCCAGCAGTCCCGGGACAGGCGGCCCGGAGACCCAGTACTTC. This sequence encodes CASSPGTGGPETQYF.

V gene TRBV15 combines with J gene TRBJ2-2; unclear D gene. Trimming removed 2 bases at V and 1 base at J, with 2 bases between. The CDR3 loop spans 13 amino acids. Germline V CDR1 and CDR2: LNHNV, YYDKDF (reference sequence). The CDR3 is CATSRQNTGELFF. CDR3 DNA sequence: TGTGCCACCAGCAGACAGAACACCGGGGAGCTGTTTTTT.

This clone was detected a few times. The chain has TRBV28 and TRBJ1-5, with no clear D. This CDR3 has 14 amino acids. The ends were cut back, 6 bases at V and 7 bases at J, with 16 bases in the middle. Germline V gene data show CDR1 as MDHEN and CDR2 as SYDVKM. In DNA, the CDR3 is TGTGCCAGCAGCTTAGACACAACCTGGCAGCCCCAGCATTTT. This translates into CASSLDTTWQPQHF.

V is TRBV28 and J is TRBJ2-4; D gene ambiguous. CDR3 size: 16 residues. V was shortened by 4 bases and J by 0 bases, with 13 bases between the two germline ends. Germline-derived CDR1 and CDR2 are MDHEN and SYDVKM. CDR3 sequence (DNA): TGTGCCAGCAGTTCTCCCCTCAGAGGAGCCAAAAACATTCAGTACTTC. Encoded protein: CASSSPLRGAKNIQYF.

Only a few counts were recorded for this clone. The chain employs TRBV5-6 and TRBJ2-2, with 10 bases that match TRBD2. J gave up 0 bases and V 1 base, and 6 bases lay outside the gene matches. The length of the CDR3 is 18 residues. Germline V lookup: CDR1 SGHDT, CDR2 YYEEEE. CDR3 in amino acids: CASSLTGLADTNTGELFF. The CDR3 DNA sequence: TGTGCCAGCAGCTTGACCGGACTAGCGGATACGAACACCGGGGAGCTGTTTTTT.

This rearrangement joins TRBV14 to TRBJ2-7, with a weak D call TRBD2 (5 bases). Germline CDR1 reads SGHDN; CDR2 reads FVKESK. The V gene lost 4 bases and the J gene lost 2 bases, with 12 bases spanning the gap. The CDR3 totals 14 residues. The CDR3 DNA reads as TGTGCCAGCAGCCGACCGGGGAGAACCTACGAGCAGTACTTC. Amino acids: CASSRPGRTYEQYF.

This clone was picked up a small number of times. The rearrangement links TRBV9 to TRBJ1-6; D gene unclear. V was shortened by 1 base and J by 6 bases, with 5 bases between the two germline ends. CDR1 is SGDLS, CDR2 YYNGEE, per germline. The CDR3 length is 13 residues. Here the CDR3 reads CASSVQSNSPLHF. The CDR3 DNA follows: TGTGCCAGCAGCGTACAGTCTAATTCACCCCTCCACTTT.

This clone was counted between two and nine times. The chain recombines TRBV7-9 with TRBJ2-7, with TRBD1 as a possible D gene (6 bases). Germline CDR1 is SEHNR and CDR2 is FQNEAQ (reference sequence). The V end was cut by 5 bases, the J end by 2 bases, with 19 bases between. There are 16 residues in the CDR3. Here the CDR3 reads CASSPRLPGATYEQYF. DNA for the CDR3: TGTGCCAGCAGCCCTCGGCTTCCAGGGGCCACCTACGAGCAGTACTTC.

The V gene is TRBV7-2, the J gene TRBJ2-2; D might be TRBD1 (6 bases). With 5 bases removed from V and 5 bases from J, the gap between germline ends came to 18 bases. Germline CDR1 reads SGHTA; CDR2 reads FQGNSA. The CDR3 is 16 amino acids. The CDR3 loop is CASSRGAGARTGELFF. For the CDR3, the DNA is TGTGCCAGCAGCCGCGGAGCAGGGGCCAGAACCGGGGAGCTGTTTTTT.

This clone has just a few counts. J is TRBJ1-2 and V is TRBV6-1; D not certain. The CDR3 is 13 residues long. Trimming stripped 2 bases from V and 6 bases from J, with 10 bases between. Germline V gene sequence: CDR1 MNHNS, CDR2 SASEGT. The CDR3 region is CASSELRGNGYTF. CDR3 bases: TGTGCCAGCAGTGAATTAAGAGGGAATGGCTACACCTTC.

The chain employs TRBV27 and TRBJ2-7, with TRBD1 matching 8 bases. J lost 3 bases, V lost 5 bases, and 12 bases had no gene match. CDR1 is MNHEY and CDR2 is SMNVEV in the germline V gene (reference sequence). CDR3 length equals 16 residues. The CDR3 is CASSEDRAQINYEQYF. CDR3 nucleotide sequence: TGTGCCAGCAGTGAGGACAGGGCCCAGATAAACTACGAGCAGTACTTC.

CDR3 in DNA: TGTGCCAGTACCAAGGGACAGCGAGGTAATGAAAAACTGTTTTTT. Protein: CASTKGQRGNEKLFF. The chain has TRBV19 and TRBJ1-4; 7 bases align to TRBD1. The germline V gene encodes CDR1 LNHDA and CDR2 SQIVND (reference sequence). J gave up 4 bases and V 7 bases, and 9 bases lay outside the gene matches. The CDR3 runs 15 residues.

The chain uses TRBV6-5 and TRBJ2-5, with TRBD1 matching 7 bases. Germline trimming cut 4 bases from V and 4 bases from J; bases unmatched to any gene: 3. The CDR3 is 13 residues long. The germline V gene encodes CDR1 MNHEY and CDR2 SVGAGI. In DNA form, the CDR3 reads TGTGCCAGCAGTTCACAGGGGAGAGAGACCCAGTACTTC. Protein product: CASSSQGRETQYF.

This clone has a single count. Sequence at one end of the junction differs from germline and may be a read error. The chain has TRBV2 and TRBJ2-2, with TRBD2 matching 10 bases. Germline assignment: CDR1 SNHLY and CDR2 FYNNEI. This CDR3 comprises 15 residues. In DNA, the CDR3 is TGTGCCAGCAGTGCACTACTAGCGGGAACCGGGGGGCTGTTTTTT. Its protein is CASSALLAGTGGLFF.

V gene TRBV11-2 combines with J gene TRBJ2-7; tentative D call: TRBD2 (5 bases). Trimming took off 4 bases at V and 4 bases at J, with 14 bases between the two ends. The CDR3 length is 14 residues. Per germline, CDR1 SGHAT and CDR2 FQNNGV. The CDR3 here is CASSSTGNRYEQYF. DNA for the CDR3: TGTGCCAGCAGCTCTACCGGGAACAGATACGAGCAGTACTTC.

Comments on this clone: An end of the junction does not agree with germline; a read error may underlie this. The rearrangement joins TRBV2 to TRBJ2-2, with 7 bases identical to TRBD2. Germline loops: CDR1 SNHLY, CDR2 FYNNEI. CDR3 length: 13 residues. CDR3 amino acids: CASSLANTRELFF. Written as DNA, the CDR3 is TGTGCCAGCTCACTAGCGAACACCAGGGAGCTGTTTTTT.

V is TRBV7-8 and J is TRBJ1-1; 8 bases line up with TRBD1. The V segment lost 3 bases and the J segment 10 bases; nucleotides outside the gene matches: 13. Germline-derived CDR1 and CDR2 are SGHVS and FQNEAQ. CDR3 size: 15 residues. CDR3 in amino acids: CASSFSPQGARGAFF. The DNA of the CDR3 is TGTGCCAGCAGCTTTTCCCCGCAGGGGGCGCGGGGAGCTTTCTTT. Full variable domain (outside the CDR3, taken from reference TRBV7-8 and TRBJ1-1): GAGVSQSPRYKVAKRGQDVALRCDPISGHVSLFWYQQALGQGPEFLTYFQNEAQLDKSGLPSDRFFAERPEGSVSTLKIQRTQQEDSAVYLCASSFSPQGARGAFFGQGTRLTVV.

This clone showed up just a few times. The chain recombines TRBV6-1 with TRBJ1-5; D may be TRBD1 (6 bases). The V gene lost 6 bases and the J gene lost 5 bases, with 17 bases spanning the gap. CDR1 and CDR2 (germline): MNHNS, SASEGT. The CDR3 covers 15 residues. Here the CDR3 reads CASRRRRDTDQPQHF. Written as DNA, the CDR3 is TGTGCCAGCAGGAGAAGAAGGGACACCGATCAGCCCCAGCATTTT.